These T cell receptor beta chains were read from a single sample in a study of response to subunit inactivated influenza vaccine. TCRdb ran MiXCR on the RT-PCR reads and lists one entry per CDR3 protein. The sample consists of hundreds of thousands of distinct CDR3 sequences, around 20% of them appearing once. Here the sequenced sample was PBMCs from blood, taken less than 6 days after vaccination. Source of these receptors: a man aged 45-60 years who received an inactivated influenza vaccine. The CDR3 runs from the conserved cysteine through the conserved F or W. The order of the fields is clone size, D gene, V gene, J gene, CDR3 protein, CDR3 DNA. The D gene is left open where the match is weak. Some rows mark clone size as missing; the rest say once, few, many or name a class of expanded clone.

abundance: few
d_gene: TRBD2
v_gene: TRBV7-2
j_gene: TRBJ2-5
CDR3aa: CATLYLAGGKYQETQYF
CDR3nt: TGTGCCACCTTGTACCTAGCGGGGGGGAAGTACCAAGAGACCCAGTACTTC

abundance: .
d_gene: .
v_gene: TRBV4-3
j_gene: TRBJ2-7
CDR3aa: CASSQDRQGIYEQYF
CDR3nt: TGCGCCAGCAGCCAAGATCGTCAGGGGATCTACGAGCAGTACTTC

abundance: few
d_gene: .
v_gene: TRBV7-2
j_gene: TRBJ2-5
CDR3aa: CASSSQSTGETQYF
CDR3nt: TGTGCCAGCAGCTCACAGTCAACCGGAGAGACCCAGTACTTC

abundance: few
d_gene: TRBD1
v_gene: TRBV12-3/TRBV12-4
j_gene: TRBJ2-1
CDR3aa: CASRTGVFYNEQFF
CDR3nt: TGTGCCAGCAGAACAGGGGTTTTCTACAATGAGCAGTTCTTC

abundance: many
d_gene: .
v_gene: TRBV4-3
j_gene: TRBJ1-1
CDR3aa: CASSPGHRNTEAFF
CDR3nt: TGCGCCAGCAGCCCGGGACACCGGAACACTGAAGCTTTCTTT

abundance: .
d_gene: TRBD1
v_gene: TRBV4-1
j_gene: TRBJ2-1
CDR3aa: CASSQDPTRTGGSEQFF
CDR3nt: TGCGCCAGCAGCCAAGATCCAACCAGGACAGGGGGCAGTGAGCAGTTCTTC

abundance: few
d_gene: .
v_gene: TRBV6-5
j_gene: TRBJ1-6
CDR3aa: CASSYYAVYNSPLHF
CDR3nt: TGTGCCAGCAGTTACTACGCAGTCTATAATTCACCCCTCCACTTT

abundance: few
d_gene: .
v_gene: TRBV10-3
j_gene: TRBJ2-1
CDR3aa: CAISLTGSGEQFF
CDR3nt: TGTGCCATCAGTTTAACAGGGTCGGGAGAGCAGTTCTTC

abundance: few
d_gene: .
v_gene: TRBV7-8
j_gene: TRBJ1-3
CDR3aa: CASRSHSGNTIYF
CDR3nt: TGTGCCAGTAGGAGTCACTCTGGAAACACCATATATTTT

abundance: few
d_gene: .
v_gene: TRBV20-1
j_gene: TRBJ1-2
CDR3aa: CSARGPDSGYTF
CDR3nt: TGCAGTGCTAGAGGTCCAGATTCAGGCTACACCTTC

abundance: few
d_gene: TRBD1
v_gene: TRBV6-1
j_gene: TRBJ2-7
CDR3aa: CASSEAGQSYEQYF
CDR3nt: TGTGCCAGCAGTGAAGCGGGACAGTCCTACGAGCAGTACTTC

abundance: .
d_gene: TRBD1
v_gene: TRBV4-2
j_gene: TRBJ2-5
CDR3aa: CASSREGQAQETQYF
CDR3nt: TGTGCCAGCAGCCGAGAGGGACAGGCCCAAGAGACCCAGTACTTC

abundance: .
d_gene: .
v_gene: TRBV6-1
j_gene: TRBJ1-4
CDR3aa: CASTLRSGNEKLFF
CDR3nt: TGTGCCAGCACCCTAAGGTCTGGGAATGAAAAACTGTTTTTT

abundance: few
d_gene: .
v_gene: TRBV20-1
j_gene: TRBJ2-3
CDR3aa: CSARVYTQYF
CDR3nt: TGCAGTGCTAGAGTCTATACGCAGTATTTT

abundance: .
d_gene: .
v_gene: TRBV29-1
j_gene: TRBJ2-4
CDR3aa: CSVERLQGSLAKNIQYF
CDR3nt: TGCAGCGTTGAGAGGTTGCAGGGGAGTCTAGCCAAAAACATTCAGTACTTC

abundance: .
d_gene: .
v_gene: TRBV4-3
j_gene: TRBJ2-2
CDR3aa: CASSPYTRSSTGELFF
CDR3nt: TGCGCCAGCAGCCCGTACACTAGGTCGAGCACCGGGGAGCTGTTTTTT

abundance: .
d_gene: TRBD1
v_gene: TRBV18
j_gene: TRBJ2-1
CDR3aa: CASSPSPTGSSNEQFF
CDR3nt: TGTGCCAGCTCACCATCGCCGACAGGGAGTTCAAATGAGCAGTTCTTC

abundance: many
d_gene: .
v_gene: TRBV11-2
j_gene: TRBJ1-6
CDR3aa: CASSSVGGRAYNSPLHF
CDR3nt: TGTGCCAGCAGCTCCGTGGGGGGGCGAGCTTATAATTCACCCCTCCACTTT

abundance: few
d_gene: TRBD1
v_gene: TRBV6-5
j_gene: TRBJ2-3
CDR3aa: CASSYGTGTVTDTQYF
CDR3nt: TGTGCCAGCAGTTACGGTACCGGGACAGTGACAGATACGCAGTATTTT

abundance: many
d_gene: .
v_gene: TRBV12-3/TRBV12-4
j_gene: TRBJ2-3
CDR3aa: CASTAWGGVDTQYF
CDR3nt: TGTGCCAGCACCGCCTGGGGGGGCGTAGATACGCAGTATTTT

abundance: .
d_gene: .
v_gene: TRBV5-6
j_gene: TRBJ2-3
CDR3aa: CASSLAVRGLIDTQYF
CDR3nt: TGTGCCAGCAGCTTGGCCGTTCGGGGGCTGATAGATACGCAGTATTTT

abundance: .
d_gene: .
v_gene: TRBV9
j_gene: TRBJ2-5
CDR3aa: CASSVRPGFLQETQYF
CDR3nt: TGTGCCAGCAGCGTACGGCCTGGGTTCCTCCAAGAGACCCAGTACTTC

abundance: .
d_gene: .
v_gene: TRBV6-1
j_gene: TRBJ2-5
CDR3aa: CDSRPLGQETQYF
CDR3nt: TGTGACAGCAGGCCACTAGGACAAGAGACCCAGTACTTC

abundance: .
d_gene: .
v_gene: TRBV6-1
j_gene: TRBJ2-7
CDR3aa: CASSDGGTGEQYF
CDR3nt: TGTGCCAGCAGTGATGGGGGGACGGGGGAGCAGTACTTC

abundance: few
d_gene: .
v_gene: TRBV5-1
j_gene: TRBJ2-1
CDR3aa: CASSRVGGGYNEQFF
CDR3nt: TGCGCCAGCAGTAGGGTTGGAGGCGGGTACAATGAGCAGTTCTTC

abundance: many
d_gene: .
v_gene: TRBV5-1
j_gene: TRBJ1-1
CDR3aa: CASSLDGRNTEAFF
CDR3nt: TGCGCCAGCAGCTTGGACGGGCGAAACACTGAAGCTTTCTTT

abundance: few
d_gene: TRBD2
v_gene: TRBV29-1
j_gene: TRBJ2-3
CDR3aa: CSVGGSSGAQYF
CDR3nt: TGCAGCGTTGGGGGTTCTAGCGGAGCGCAGTATTTT

abundance: few
d_gene: .
v_gene: TRBV29-1
j_gene: TRBJ2-5
CDR3aa: CSVEDLGGRETQYF
CDR3nt: TGCAGCGTTGAAGATCTTGGGGGGAGGGAGACCCAGTACTTC

abundance: few
d_gene: .
v_gene: TRBV20-1
j_gene: TRBJ2-6
CDR3aa: CSAPEGRSGANVLTF
CDR3nt: TGCAGTGCCCCAGAGGGACGGTCAGGGGCCAACGTCCTGACTTTC

abundance: .
d_gene: TRBD1
v_gene: TRBV6-2/TRBV6-3
j_gene: TRBJ2-7
CDR3aa: CAGGQGRNEQYF
CDR3nt: TGTGCCGGCGGACAGGGGAGAAATGAGCAGTACTTC

abundance: .
d_gene: .
v_gene: TRBV12-3/TRBV12-4
j_gene: TRBJ2-7
CDR3aa: CASSHAGGEQYF
CDR3nt: TGTGCCAGCAGCCATGCCGGGGGCGAGCAGTACTTC

abundance: few
d_gene: .
v_gene: TRBV30
j_gene: TRBJ1-5
CDR3aa: CAWSFGGRVGQPQHF
CDR3nt: TGTGCCTGGAGCTTCGGAGGCAGGGTTGGTCAGCCCCAGCATTTT

abundance: few
d_gene: TRBD2
v_gene: TRBV9
j_gene: TRBJ2-1
CDR3aa: CASSVASGIYNEQFF
CDR3nt: TGTGCCAGCAGCGTAGCGAGCGGGATCTACAATGAGCAGTTCTTC

abundance: few
d_gene: .
v_gene: TRBV5-1
j_gene: TRBJ2-3
CDR3aa: CASSLGRSGDTQYF
CDR3nt: TGCGCCAGCAGCTTGGGACGAAGCGGAGATACGCAGTATTTT

abundance: .
d_gene: TRBD1
v_gene: TRBV20-1
j_gene: TRBJ2-5
CDR3aa: CSLRGGYQETQYF
CDR3nt: TGCAGTCTAAGAGGGGGCTACCAAGAGACCCAGTACTTC

abundance: .
d_gene: TRBD2
v_gene: TRBV11-2
j_gene: TRBJ2-7
CDR3aa: CASSPTSGGGTEEYF
CDR3nt: TGTGCCAGCAGCCCAACTAGCGGGGGGGGCACCGAGGAGTACTTC

abundance: few
d_gene: TRBD1
v_gene: TRBV25-1
j_gene: TRBJ1-1
CDR3aa: CASSRSDRGTEAFF
CDR3nt: TGTGCCAGCAGTCGATCGGACAGGGGCACTGAAGCTTTCTTT

abundance: many
d_gene: TRBD1
v_gene: TRBV5-1
j_gene: TRBJ2-3
CDR3aa: CASSMDRGTDTQYF
CDR3nt: TGCGCCAGCAGCATGGACAGGGGCACAGATACGCAGTATTTT

abundance: .
d_gene: .
v_gene: TRBV11-2
j_gene: TRBJ2-1
CDR3aa: CASSSDRFDEQFF
CDR3nt: TGTGCCAGCAGTTCCGACAGGTTCGATGAGCAGTTCTTC

abundance: .
d_gene: .
v_gene: TRBV9
j_gene: TRBJ2-1
CDR3aa: CASSVVSNSNEQFF
CDR3nt: TGTGCCAGCAGCGTAGTTTCCAATAGCAATGAGCAGTTCTTC

abundance: .
d_gene: TRBD1
v_gene: TRBV4-1
j_gene: TRBJ1-3
CDR3aa: CASSQVLRGTTIYF
CDR3nt: TGCGCCAGCAGCCAAGTCCTCAGGGGGACCACCATATATTTT

abundance: .
d_gene: TRBD2
v_gene: TRBV5-5
j_gene: TRBJ2-2
CDR3aa: CASSLGLVAGTGTGELFF
CDR3nt: TGTGCCAGCAGCTTGGGTTTGGTAGCGGGGACGGGAACCGGGGAGCTGTTTTTT

abundance: few
d_gene: .
v_gene: TRBV29-1
j_gene: TRBJ2-1
CDR3aa: CSVDNGAEYNEQFF
CDR3nt: TGCAGCGTTGATAACGGGGCCGAATACAATGAGCAGTTCTTC

abundance: few
d_gene: TRBD1
v_gene: TRBV12-3/TRBV12-4
j_gene: TRBJ1-2
CDR3aa: CASSAHRGGYTF
CDR3nt: TGTGCCAGCAGTGCTCACAGGGGCGGCTACACCTTC

abundance: .
d_gene: TRBD1
v_gene: TRBV3-1
j_gene: TRBJ1-1
CDR3aa: CASSQLGQGYTEAFF
CDR3nt: TGTGCCAGCAGCCAGTTGGGACAGGGCTACACTGAAGCTTTCTTT